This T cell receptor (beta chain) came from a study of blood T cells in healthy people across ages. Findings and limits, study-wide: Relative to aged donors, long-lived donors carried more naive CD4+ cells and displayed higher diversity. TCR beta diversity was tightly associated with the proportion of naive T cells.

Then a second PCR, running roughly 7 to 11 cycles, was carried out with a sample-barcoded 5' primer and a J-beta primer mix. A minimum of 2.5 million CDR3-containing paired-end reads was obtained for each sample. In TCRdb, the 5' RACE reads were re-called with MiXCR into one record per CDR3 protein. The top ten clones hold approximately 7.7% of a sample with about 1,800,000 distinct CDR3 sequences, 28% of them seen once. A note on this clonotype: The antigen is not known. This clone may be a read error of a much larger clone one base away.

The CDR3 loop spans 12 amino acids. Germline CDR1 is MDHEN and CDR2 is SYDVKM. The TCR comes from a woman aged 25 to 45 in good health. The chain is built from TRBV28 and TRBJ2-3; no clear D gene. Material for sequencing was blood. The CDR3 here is CASSRDTDAQYF. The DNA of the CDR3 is TGTGCCAGCAGCCGAGACACAGATGCGCAGTATTTT.